The T cell receptor beta chain under discussion was sequenced for a study of blood T cells in healthy people across ages. The use of a sample-barcoded 5' primer and a J-beta primer mix characterized a second PCR of about 7 to 12 cycles. TCRdb reprocessed the 5' RACE reads via MiXCR and lists one record per CDR3 protein. The sample gives approximately 1.5 million distinct CDR3 sequences, approximately 32% of which show up once; around 11% is in the top ten. In germline, CDR1 is SEHNR, CDR2 FQNEAQ (reference sequence). Trimming took 6 bases from V and 2 from J; bases not matched to a gene: 11. The CDR3 is 17 amino acids. Caucasian individuals from Russia who were healthy and aged about 6 to 100 acted as donors.

The chain joins TRBV7-9 to TRBJ2-3; 10 nucleotides line up with TRBD2. Input material: blood. This sequence originates from a woman aged 30 to 39 in good health. CDR3: CASRDSSGRGTTDTQYF. CDR3 bases: TGTGCCAGCAGGGATTCTAGCGGGAGAGGGACCACAGATACGCAGTATTTT.